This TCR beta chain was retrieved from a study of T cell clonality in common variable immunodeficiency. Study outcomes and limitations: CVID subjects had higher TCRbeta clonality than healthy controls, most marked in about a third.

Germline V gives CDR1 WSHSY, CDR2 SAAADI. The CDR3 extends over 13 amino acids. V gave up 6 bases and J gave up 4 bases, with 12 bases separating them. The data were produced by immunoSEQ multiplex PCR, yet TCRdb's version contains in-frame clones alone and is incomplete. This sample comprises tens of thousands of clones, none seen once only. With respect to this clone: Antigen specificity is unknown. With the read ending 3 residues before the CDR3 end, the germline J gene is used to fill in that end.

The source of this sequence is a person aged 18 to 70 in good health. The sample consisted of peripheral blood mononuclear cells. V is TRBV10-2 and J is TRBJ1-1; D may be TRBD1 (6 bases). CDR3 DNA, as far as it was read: TGCGCCAGCAGCGAACAGGGCGGCACTGAA. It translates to CASSEQGGTE. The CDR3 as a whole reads CASSEQGGTEAFF.